The sequence of this T cell receptor (beta chain) was determined in a study of neoadjuvant anti-PD-1 for oral cavity cancer. The CDR3 has 13 amino acids. The V and J ends lost 2 bases and 8 bases respectively, with 11 bases between them. The germline V gene encodes CDR1 SEHNR and CDR2 FQNEAQ (reference sequence). The method was immunoSEQ multiplex PCR; TCRdb's version includes in-frame clones alone and lacks a portion of them. There are around 31,000 clones in the sample; approximately 87% occur only once, and roughly 4% lies in the top ten. This chain uses TRBV7-9 with TRBJ2-3; D remains unclear. Material: PBMCs, obtained before nivolumab (anti-PD-1) treatment. The clonotype comes from a person aged 35-79 years with oral cavity squamous cell carcinoma. The CDR3 bases are TGTGCCAGCAGCTTAAGCGACCCCGGTACGCAGTATTTT. As protein: CASSLSDPGTQYF.